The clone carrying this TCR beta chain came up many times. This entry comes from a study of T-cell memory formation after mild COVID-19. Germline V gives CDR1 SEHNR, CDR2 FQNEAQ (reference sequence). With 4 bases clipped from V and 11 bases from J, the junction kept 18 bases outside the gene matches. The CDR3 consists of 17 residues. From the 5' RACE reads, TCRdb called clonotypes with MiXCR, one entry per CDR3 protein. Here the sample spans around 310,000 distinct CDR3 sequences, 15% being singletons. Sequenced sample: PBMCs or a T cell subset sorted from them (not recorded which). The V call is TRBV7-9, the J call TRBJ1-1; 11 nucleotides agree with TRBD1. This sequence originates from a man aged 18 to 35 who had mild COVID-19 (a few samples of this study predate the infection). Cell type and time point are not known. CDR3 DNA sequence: TGTGCCAGCAGCTCTGCTATTCCGGGACAGGGGGACGATCGGGCTTTCTTT. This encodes CASSSAIPGQGDDRAFF. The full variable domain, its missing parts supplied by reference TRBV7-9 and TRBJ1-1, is DTGVSQNPRHKITKRGQNVTFRCDPISEHNRLYWYRQTLGQGPEFLTYFQNEAQLEKSRLLSDRFSAERPKGSFSTLEIQRTEQGDSAMYLCASSSAIPGQGDDRAFFGQGTRLTVV.